The rows below give T cell receptor beta chains drawn from one sample of a study of OX40 agonist ivuxolimab in advanced cancers. Method: immunoSEQ multiplex PCR; TCRdb's copy keeps in-frame clones and lacks some. The sample contains around 75,000 clones, around 90% of which appear only once. The sequenced sample was CD4+ or CD8+ T cells sorted from blood, obtained in a trial of the OX40 agonist ivuxolimab. Every receptor here comes from an adult with an advanced solid tumor such as melanoma, head and neck, liver or kidney cancer. Each CDR3 is given with its conserved first and last residue. The order of the fields is CDR3 protein, CDR3 DNA, D gene, clone size, CDR3 length, J gene, V gene. D genes are given only for firm matches. Clone size is not always given. Where it is, it says once, few, many or a class for expanded clones.

cdr3_aa: CASSLVGYLHANTGELFF
cdr3_nt: TGCGCCAGCAGCTTGGTAGGCTATCTTCACGCGAACACCGGGGAGCTGTTTTTT
d_call: .
clone_size: .
cdr3_length: 18
j_call: TRBJ2-2
v_call: TRBV5-1

cdr3_aa: CASSQLAGPFYGYTF
cdr3_nt: TGCGCCAGCAGCCAGTTAGCAGGTCCCTTCTATGGCTACACCTTC
d_call: .
clone_size: .
cdr3_length: 15
j_call: TRBJ1-2
v_call: TRBV4-1

cdr3_aa: CASSVGTAGNTIYF
cdr3_nt: TGTGCCAGCAGCGTAGGGACAGCTGGAAACACCATATATTTT
d_call: .
clone_size: .
cdr3_length: 14
j_call: TRBJ1-3
v_call: TRBV9

cdr3_aa: CATSGTTGGLTEAFF
cdr3_nt: TGTGCCACCAGCGGGACAACAGGGGGTTTGACTGAAGCTTTCTTT
d_call: TRBD1
clone_size: .
cdr3_length: 15
j_call: TRBJ1-1
v_call: TRBV15

cdr3_aa: CASSYSQETQYF
cdr3_nt: TGTGCCAGCAGTTACTCTCAAGAGACCCAGTACTTC
d_call: .
clone_size: .
cdr3_length: 12
j_call: TRBJ2-5
v_call: TRBV6-5

cdr3_aa: CASSLQGNGNQPQHF
cdr3_nt: TGTGCCAGCAGCTTACAGGGGAATGGAAATCAGCCCCAGCATTTT
d_call: .
clone_size: .
cdr3_length: 15
j_call: TRBJ1-5
v_call: TRBV7-9

cdr3_aa: CATSRDSIRGRVAGELNEQFF
cdr3_nt: TGTGCCACCAGCAGAGATAGTATTAGGGGCAGGGTAGCCGGTGAACTCAATGAGCAGTTCTTC
d_call: .
clone_size: .
cdr3_length: 21
j_call: TRBJ2-1
v_call: TRBV15

cdr3_aa: CSVEGDSQAPYEQYF
cdr3_nt: TGCAGCGTTGAAGGGGACTCCCAGGCACCTTACGAGCAGTACTTC
d_call: .
clone_size: .
cdr3_length: 15
j_call: TRBJ2-7
v_call: TRBV29-1

cdr3_aa: CASSPPGTGRTEAFF
cdr3_nt: TGTGCCAGCTCACCCCCTGGGACAGGGAGGACTGAAGCTTTCTTT
d_call: TRBD1
clone_size: .
cdr3_length: 15
j_call: TRBJ1-1
v_call: TRBV18

cdr3_aa: CASSRDAGYEQYF
cdr3_nt: TGCGCCAGCAGCCGGGACGCCGGCTACGAGCAGTACTTC
d_call: .
clone_size: .
cdr3_length: 13
j_call: TRBJ2-7
v_call: TRBV5-1

cdr3_aa: CASSGDRLSYEQYF
cdr3_nt: TGTGCCAGCAGTGGGGACAGGCTCTCCTACGAGCAGTACTTC
d_call: TRBD1
clone_size: .
cdr3_length: 14
j_call: TRBJ2-7
v_call: TRBV28

cdr3_aa: CASSSSSGGVQETQYF
cdr3_nt: TGTGCCAGCAGCTCCTCTAGCGGGGGGGTCCAAGAGACCCAGTACTTC
d_call: TRBD2
clone_size: .
cdr3_length: 16
j_call: TRBJ2-5
v_call: TRBV5-4

cdr3_aa: CASSPQTSGITDTQYF
cdr3_nt: TGTGCCAGCAGTCCTCAGACTAGCGGGATCACAGATACGCAGTATTTT
d_call: TRBD2
clone_size: .
cdr3_length: 16
j_call: TRBJ2-3
v_call: TRBV28

cdr3_aa: CASSLGDEAFF
cdr3_nt: TGTGCCAGCAGCTTAGGGGATGAAGCTTTCTTT
d_call: .
clone_size: .
cdr3_length: 11
j_call: TRBJ1-1
v_call: TRBV7-9

cdr3_aa: CASSISGRTEAFF
cdr3_nt: TGTGCCAGTAGTATTTCTGGGAGAACTGAAGCTTTCTTT
d_call: .
clone_size: medium-sized
cdr3_length: 13
j_call: TRBJ1-1
v_call: TRBV19

cdr3_aa: CASSEEDQPQHF
cdr3_nt: TGTGCCAGCAGTGAAGAAGATCAGCCCCAGCATTTT
d_call: .
clone_size: few
cdr3_length: 12
j_call: TRBJ1-5
v_call: TRBV28

cdr3_aa: CSVVIAGPSTDTQYF
cdr3_nt: TGCAGCGTTGTTATAGCGGGACCTAGCACAGATACGCAGTATTTT
d_call: TRBD2
clone_size: .
cdr3_length: 15
j_call: TRBJ2-3
v_call: TRBV29-1

cdr3_aa: CASEMMSSGGVDTQYF
cdr3_nt: TGTGCCAGCGAAATGATGAGTAGCGGGGGGGTCGATACGCAGTATTTT
d_call: TRBD2
clone_size: .
cdr3_length: 16
j_call: TRBJ2-3
v_call: TRBV5-4

cdr3_aa: CASSLEPNAGNTIYF
cdr3_nt: TGCGCCAGCAGCTTGGAACCAAACGCTGGAAACACCATATATTTT
d_call: .
clone_size: once
cdr3_length: 15
j_call: TRBJ1-3
v_call: TRBV5-1

cdr3_aa: CASRIDRGYGYTF
cdr3_nt: TGTGCCAGTAGAATCGACAGGGGCTATGGCTACACCTTC
d_call: TRBD1
clone_size: .
cdr3_length: 13
j_call: TRBJ1-2
v_call: TRBV19

cdr3_aa: CASSLPGTIYEQYF
cdr3_nt: TGTGCCAGCAGCTTACCCGGGACTATTTACGAGCAGTACTTC
d_call: TRBD2
clone_size: .
cdr3_length: 14
j_call: TRBJ2-7
v_call: TRBV5-6

cdr3_aa: CASSRRGITEAFF
cdr3_nt: TGTGCCAGTAGTCGCAGGGGTATAACTGAAGCTTTCTTT
d_call: .
clone_size: .
cdr3_length: 13
j_call: TRBJ1-1
v_call: TRBV19

cdr3_aa: CASSLGTNTETQYF
cdr3_nt: TGTGCCAGCAGCTTAGGAACTAATACGGAGACCCAGTACTTC
d_call: .
clone_size: .
cdr3_length: 14
j_call: TRBJ2-5
v_call: TRBV11-3

cdr3_aa: CASSQNRRETQYF
cdr3_nt: TGTGCCAGCAGTCAAAACAGGAGGGAGACCCAGTACTTC
d_call: .
clone_size: .
cdr3_length: 13
j_call: TRBJ2-5
v_call: TRBV2

cdr3_aa: CSAQGRDTQYF
cdr3_nt: TGCAGTGCCCAGGGGAGAGATACGCAGTATTTT
d_call: .
clone_size: .
cdr3_length: 11
j_call: TRBJ2-3
v_call: TRBV20-1

cdr3_aa: CASSPGQGASYNEQFF
cdr3_nt: TGTGCCAGCAGTCCTGGACAGGGGGCTTCCTACAATGAGCAGTTCTTC
d_call: TRBD1
clone_size: once
cdr3_length: 16
j_call: TRBJ2-1
v_call: TRBV27

cdr3_aa: CASSVNSSGNTIYF
cdr3_nt: TGTGCCAGCAGCGTGAACAGCTCTGGAAACACCATATATTTT
d_call: .
clone_size: .
cdr3_length: 14
j_call: TRBJ1-3
v_call: TRBV9

cdr3_aa: CASSRGAANTEAFF
cdr3_nt: TGTGCCAGCAGCCGGGGGGCGGCGAACACTGAAGCTTTCTTT
d_call: .
clone_size: .
cdr3_length: 14
j_call: TRBJ1-1
v_call: TRBV11-3

cdr3_aa: CASSLARTDGTDTQYF
cdr3_nt: TGTGCCAGCAGCTTAGCCCGGACAGACGGCACAGATACGCAGTATTTT
d_call: .
clone_size: .
cdr3_length: 16
j_call: TRBJ2-3
v_call: TRBV7-9

cdr3_aa: CASSPFLAGAYNEQFF
cdr3_nt: TGCGCCAGCAGCCCCTTTCTAGCGGGAGCATACAATGAGCAGTTCTTC
d_call: TRBD2
clone_size: .
cdr3_length: 16
j_call: TRBJ2-1
v_call: TRBV5-1

cdr3_aa: CASRSGTEYSPLHF
cdr3_nt: TGCGCCAGCAGGTCCGGGACGGAGTATTCACCCCTCCACTTT
d_call: .
clone_size: .
cdr3_length: 14
j_call: TRBJ1-6
v_call: TRBV5-1

cdr3_aa: CASTPGGGGNNEQFF
cdr3_nt: TGTGCCAGCACCCCTGGTGGGGGAGGAAACAATGAGCAGTTCTTC
d_call: .
clone_size: .
cdr3_length: 15
j_call: TRBJ2-1
v_call: TRBV6-1

cdr3_aa: CASSLFRGGQETQYF
cdr3_nt: TGTGCCAGCAGCTTGTTTAGGGGAGGCCAAGAGACCCAGTACTTC
d_call: .
clone_size: .
cdr3_length: 15
j_call: TRBJ2-5
v_call: TRBV5-6

cdr3_aa: CASSPRSMTGFSNQPQHF
cdr3_nt: TGTGCCAGCAGTCCCCGAAGCATGACAGGGTTCAGCAATCAGCCCCAGCATTTT
d_call: TRBD1
clone_size: .
cdr3_length: 18
j_call: TRBJ1-5
v_call: TRBV27

cdr3_aa: CASSIDRNRNYGYTF
cdr3_nt: TGTGCCAGTAGTATAGATCGAAACAGAAACTATGGCTACACCTTC
d_call: .
clone_size: .
cdr3_length: 15
j_call: TRBJ1-2
v_call: TRBV19

cdr3_aa: CASRAWVARHTDNEQFF
cdr3_nt: TGTGCCAGCAGAGCCTGGGTTGCTCGCCACACCGACAATGAGCAGTTCTTC
d_call: .
clone_size: .
cdr3_length: 17
j_call: TRBJ2-1
v_call: TRBV6-4

cdr3_aa: CASSSTTGANTEAFF
cdr3_nt: TGCGCCAGCAGCTCAACCACAGGGGCGAACACTGAAGCTTTCTTT
d_call: TRBD1
clone_size: .
cdr3_length: 15
j_call: TRBJ1-1
v_call: TRBV5-1

cdr3_aa: CSVGGTSGVTDTQYF
cdr3_nt: TGCAGCGTTGGGGGGACTAGCGGGGTGACAGATACGCAGTATTTT
d_call: TRBD2
clone_size: .
cdr3_length: 15
j_call: TRBJ2-3
v_call: TRBV29-1

cdr3_aa: CASSKSTGGSTEAFF
cdr3_nt: TGTGCCAGCAGCAAATCTACTGGGGGGAGCACTGAAGCTTTCTTT
d_call: .
clone_size: .
cdr3_length: 15
j_call: TRBJ1-1
v_call: TRBV14

cdr3_aa: CASSLDSGFNEKLFF
cdr3_nt: TGTGCCAGCAGCTTGGATAGCGGATTTAATGAAAAACTGTTTTTT
d_call: .
clone_size: .
cdr3_length: 15
j_call: TRBJ1-4
v_call: TRBV5-4

cdr3_aa: CASKGTSGAYNEQFF
cdr3_nt: TGTGCCAGCAAGGGGACTAGCGGGGCATACAATGAGCAGTTCTTC
d_call: TRBD2
clone_size: .
cdr3_length: 15
j_call: TRBJ2-1
v_call: TRBV2

cdr3_aa: CASSLEPFNGYTF
cdr3_nt: TGTGCCAGCAGCTTAGAACCGTTCAATGGCTACACCTTC
d_call: .
clone_size: .
cdr3_length: 13
j_call: TRBJ1-2
v_call: TRBV11-2

cdr3_aa: CASSSGQSSGNTIYF
cdr3_nt: TGCGCCAGCAGCTCGGGACAGAGCTCTGGAAACACCATATATTTT
d_call: TRBD1
clone_size: .
cdr3_length: 15
j_call: TRBJ1-3
v_call: TRBV5-1

cdr3_aa: CAIREGDIWEQFF
cdr3_nt: TGTGCCATCAGGGAGGGAGATATCTGGGAGCAGTTCTTC
d_call: .
clone_size: .
cdr3_length: 13
j_call: TRBJ2-1
v_call: TRBV10-3

cdr3_aa: CASSPRLAGVVTDTQYF
cdr3_nt: TGTGCCAGCAGCCCCCGACTAGCTGGGGTAGTGACAGATACGCAGTATTTT
d_call: TRBD2
clone_size: .
cdr3_length: 17
j_call: TRBJ2-3
v_call: TRBV5-4

cdr3_aa: CASRSGGAGDTEAFF
cdr3_nt: TGTGCCAGCAGGTCTGGGGGGGCTGGGGACACTGAAGCTTTCTTT
d_call: .
clone_size: .
cdr3_length: 15
j_call: TRBJ1-1
v_call: TRBV28

cdr3_aa: CASSLGTALNYGYTF
cdr3_nt: TGTGCCAGTAGTCTGGGGACAGCCCTTAACTATGGCTACACCTTC
d_call: TRBD1
clone_size: .
cdr3_length: 15
j_call: TRBJ1-2
v_call: TRBV19

cdr3_aa: CASSAASTGGRKNIQYF
cdr3_nt: TGTGCCAGCAGTGCCGCTAGCACAGGGGGGCGCAAAAACATTCAGTACTTC
d_call: TRBD1
clone_size: .
cdr3_length: 17
j_call: TRBJ2-4
v_call: TRBV6-1

cdr3_aa: CASSVHLAGGDNEQFF
cdr3_nt: TGTGCCAGCAGCGTCCACCTAGCGGGAGGGGACAATGAGCAGTTCTTC
d_call: TRBD2
clone_size: .
cdr3_length: 16
j_call: TRBJ2-1
v_call: TRBV9